These 5 T cell receptor beta chains originate from one sample sequenced in a study of shared clonotypes between healthy human individuals. Here immunoSEQ multiplex PCR was the method, and the copy in TCRdb shows in-frame clones only, minus some. The sample includes millions of clones, roughly 91% of them seen just once. Terminally differentiated effector memory CD45RA+ cells were left out of the naive CD8 fraction, which was CD45RO-negative and positively selected for CCR7. Sequencing was performed on naive CD8+ T cells from PBMCs. The receptors originated from a man aged 18 to 29 in good health. Some clones in this sample may be carry-over from other donors' samples.

The chain employs TRBV27 and TRBJ2-1; D might be TRBD2 (6 bases). Germline lookup yields CDR1 MNHEY and CDR2 SMNVEV (reference sequence). V was shortened by 1 base and J by 5 bases, with 12 bases between the two germline ends. The CDR3 has 15 residues. In nucleotides, the CDR3 is TGTGCCAGCAGTTTATGGGGACTGGGGGACAATGAGCAGTTCTTC. It yields the protein CASSLWGLGDNEQFF.

The CDR3 sequence is CASSPGLGYNEQFF. For the CDR3, the DNA is TGTGCCAGCAGCCCCGGTTTGGGCTACAATGAGCAGTTCTTC. The J gene is TRBJ2-1, the V gene TRBV6-6; D gene ambiguous. Germline assignment: CDR1 MNHNY and CDR2 SVGAGI (reference sequence). CDR3 length: 14 residues. Trimming stripped 6 bases from V and 3 bases from J, with 12 bases between.

V and J are TRBV4-1 and TRBJ2-1; 7 bases map to TRBD2. CDR1 and CDR2 (germline): MGHRA, YSYEKL. The CDR3 covers 17 residues. J lost 7 bases, V lost 5 bases, and 17 bases had no gene match. The CDR3 region has the DNA TGCGCCAGCAGCACACGGCCGACCGAGCGGGGCAATAATGAGCAGTTCTTC. Translated, it gives CASSTRPTERGNNEQFF.

This chain joins TRBV30 and TRBJ2-7, with unresolved D. V was trimmed by 1 base and J by 5 bases, leaving 27 bases between them. Germline V gene sequence: CDR1 GTSNPN, CDR2 SVGIG (reference sequence). This CDR3 contains 18 residues. The CDR3 DNA follows: TGTGCCTGGAGTGAACCTTCCGCCGACCTTTCGAAGAGCCACGAGCAGTACTTC. Encoded protein: CAWSEPSADLSKSHEQYF.

The rearrangement uses TRBV7-3 and TRBJ2-3; no clear D gene. Trimming pared 5 bases from V and 3 bases from J, leaving 9 bases between. The V gene's germline CDR1 is SGHTA and CDR2 FQGTGA. The length of the CDR3 is 13 residues. The chain's CDR3 is CASSNRLTDTQYF. In nucleotides, the CDR3 is TGTGCCAGCAGCAACCGACTTACAGATACGCAGTATTTT.